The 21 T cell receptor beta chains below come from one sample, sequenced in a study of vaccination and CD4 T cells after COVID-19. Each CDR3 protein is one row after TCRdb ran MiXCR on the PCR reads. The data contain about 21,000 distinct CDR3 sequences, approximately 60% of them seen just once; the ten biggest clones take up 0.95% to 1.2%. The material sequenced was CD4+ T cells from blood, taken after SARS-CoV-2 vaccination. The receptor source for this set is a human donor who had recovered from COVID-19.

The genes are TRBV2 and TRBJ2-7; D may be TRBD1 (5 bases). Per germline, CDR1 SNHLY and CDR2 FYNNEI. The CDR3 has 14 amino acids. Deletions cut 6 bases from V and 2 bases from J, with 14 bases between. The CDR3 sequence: CASSPDSLTYEQYF. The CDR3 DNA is TGTGCCAGCAGCCCAGACAGCCTAACCTACGAGCAGTACTTC. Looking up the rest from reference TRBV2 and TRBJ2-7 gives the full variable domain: EPEVTQTPSHQVTQMGQEVILRCVPISNHLYFYWYRQILGQKVEFLVSFYNNEISEKSEIFDDQFSVERPDGSNFTLKIRSTKLEDSAMYFCASSPDSLTYEQYFGPGTRLTVT.

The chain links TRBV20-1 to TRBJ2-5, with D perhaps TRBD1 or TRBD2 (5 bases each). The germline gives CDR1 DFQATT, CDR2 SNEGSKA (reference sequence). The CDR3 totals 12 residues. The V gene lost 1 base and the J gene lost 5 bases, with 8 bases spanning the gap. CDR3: CSARGGDETQYF. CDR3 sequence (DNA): TGCAGTGCTAGAGGAGGGGATGAGACCCAGTACTTC.

CDR3 loop: CASSLEGLGRETQYF. CDR3 DNA sequence: TGTGCCAGCAGTTTGGAGGGGTTGGGGAGGGAGACCCAGTACTTC. This chain links TRBV27 with TRBJ2-5, with a possible D match to TRBD2 (6 bases). The CDR3 spans 15 residues. Germline V CDR1 and CDR2: MNHEY, SMNVEV (reference sequence). Trimming removed 3 bases at V and 5 bases at J, with 16 bases between.

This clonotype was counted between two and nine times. CDR3 region: CSASGTTRTGELFF. CDR3 nucleotides: TGCAGTGCTAGCGGGACAACCCGCACCGGGGAGCTGTTTTTT. The chain uses TRBV20-1 and TRBJ2-2, with a tentative D call TRBD1 (6 bases). Germline-derived CDR1 and CDR2 are DFQATT and SNEGSKA (reference sequence). This CDR3 is built from 14 residues. Trimming shortened V by 3 bases and J by 4 bases, and 12 bases separated the two germline ends.

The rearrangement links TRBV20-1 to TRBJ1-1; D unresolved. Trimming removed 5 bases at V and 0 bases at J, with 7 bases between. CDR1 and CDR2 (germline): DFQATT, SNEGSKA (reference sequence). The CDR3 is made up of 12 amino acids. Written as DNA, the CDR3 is TGCAGTGCTCGGAGCATGAACACTGAAGCTTTCTTT. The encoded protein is CSARSMNTEAFF.

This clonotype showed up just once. CDR3 in DNA: TGTGCCGGCAAGCTTAAGGGTTTCGGGAGAGCCTCTAGCACAGATACGCAGTATTTT. Translated, it gives CAGKLKGFGRASSTDTQYF. The chain combines TRBV30 with TRBJ2-3, with a possible D match to TRBD2 (6 bases). This CDR3 is built from 19 residues. Looked up from germline, CDR1 is GTSNPN and CDR2 is SVGIG (reference sequence). Between the trimmed V and J ends, which lost 8 bases and 0 bases, there was a span of 30 bases.

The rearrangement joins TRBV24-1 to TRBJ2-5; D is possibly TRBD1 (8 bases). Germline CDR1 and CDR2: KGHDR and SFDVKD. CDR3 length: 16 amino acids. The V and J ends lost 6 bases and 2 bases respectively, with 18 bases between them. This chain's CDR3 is CATSLGGDRLQETQYF. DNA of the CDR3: TGTGCCACCAGTTTGGGAGGGGACAGGCTTCAAGAGACCCAGTACTTC.

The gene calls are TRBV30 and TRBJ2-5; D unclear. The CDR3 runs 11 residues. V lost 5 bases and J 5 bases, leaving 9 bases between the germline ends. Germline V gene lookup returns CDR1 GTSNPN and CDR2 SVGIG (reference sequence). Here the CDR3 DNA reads TGTGCCTGGTCCCCGAGGGAGACCCAGTACTTC. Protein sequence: CAWSPRETQYF.

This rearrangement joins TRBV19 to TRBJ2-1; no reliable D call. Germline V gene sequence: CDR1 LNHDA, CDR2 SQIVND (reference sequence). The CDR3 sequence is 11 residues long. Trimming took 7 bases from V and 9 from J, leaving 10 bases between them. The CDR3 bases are TGTGCCAGTACCCCGACCGGTGAGCAGTTCTTC. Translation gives CASTPTGEQFF.

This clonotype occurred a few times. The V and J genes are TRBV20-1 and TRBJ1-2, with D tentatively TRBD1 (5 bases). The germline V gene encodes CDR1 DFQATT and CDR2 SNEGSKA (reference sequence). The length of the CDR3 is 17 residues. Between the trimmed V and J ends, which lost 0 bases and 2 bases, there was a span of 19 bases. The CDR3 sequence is CSARDPRGAGFNYGYTF. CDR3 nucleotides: TGCAGTGCTAGAGATCCCCGGGGTGCAGGGTTCAACTATGGCTACACCTTC.

CDR3 in amino acids: CASSRQTNYGYTF. As DNA, the CDR3 is TGTGCCAGTTCCCGACAGACCAACTATGGCTACACCTTC. This rearrangement joins TRBV27 to TRBJ1-2, with D perhaps TRBD1 (5 bases). Germline V CDR1 and CDR2: MNHEY, SMNVEV (reference sequence). This CDR3 contains 13 residues. With 9 bases removed from V and 2 bases from J, the gap between germline ends came to 13 bases.

CDR3 coding DNA: TGTGCCAGCAGCTCTCAAGGACTAGCGGGAGAGGGGCAGTTCTTC. This encodes CASSSQGLAGEGQFF. V usage is TRBV11-3 and J usage is TRBJ2-1, with 13 bases aligning to TRBD2. The CDR3 consists of 15 residues. V lost 4 bases and J lost 12; bases outside the gene matches: 9. Per the germline V gene, CDR1 is SGHNT and CDR2 is YENEEA.

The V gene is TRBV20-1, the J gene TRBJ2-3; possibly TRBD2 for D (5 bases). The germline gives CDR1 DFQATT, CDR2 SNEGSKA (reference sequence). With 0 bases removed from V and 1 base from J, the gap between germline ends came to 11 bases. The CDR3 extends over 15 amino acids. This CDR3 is CSARDSSRRTDTQYF. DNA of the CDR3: TGCAGTGCTAGAGATTCTAGCAGACGCACAGATACGCAGTATTTT.

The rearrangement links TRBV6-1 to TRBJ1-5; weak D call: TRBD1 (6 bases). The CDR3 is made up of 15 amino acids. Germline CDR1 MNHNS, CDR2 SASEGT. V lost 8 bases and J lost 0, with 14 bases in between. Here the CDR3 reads CASSSQGLSNQPQHF. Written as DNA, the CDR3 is TGTGCCAGCTCATCACAGGGTCTTAGCAATCAGCCCCAGCATTTT.

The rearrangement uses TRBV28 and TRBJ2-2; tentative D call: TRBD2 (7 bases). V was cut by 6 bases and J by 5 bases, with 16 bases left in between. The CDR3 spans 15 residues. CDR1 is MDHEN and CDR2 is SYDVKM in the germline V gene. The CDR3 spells CASSIGGARTGELFF. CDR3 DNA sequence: TGTGCCAGCAGCATTGGGGGGGCGAGGACCGGGGAGCTGTTTTTT.

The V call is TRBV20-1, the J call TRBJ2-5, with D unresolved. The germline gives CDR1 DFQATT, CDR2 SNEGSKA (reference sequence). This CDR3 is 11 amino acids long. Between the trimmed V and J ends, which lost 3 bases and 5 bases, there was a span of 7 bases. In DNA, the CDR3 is TGCAGTGCTAGCGGCCGCGAGACCCAGTACTTC. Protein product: CSASGRETQYF.

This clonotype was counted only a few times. CDR3 nucleotides: TGTGCCAGCAGTTACTCGGGACAGGGTTCTTACGAGCAGTACTTC. Translating it yields CASSYSGQGSYEQYF. The rearrangement uses TRBV6-2 or TRBV6-3 and TRBJ2-7; 9 bases align to TRBD1. Germline values: CDR1 MNHEY, CDR2 SVGEGT. This CDR3 contains 15 residues. The trim removed 0 bases at V and 4 bases at J, leaving 4 bases unmatched.

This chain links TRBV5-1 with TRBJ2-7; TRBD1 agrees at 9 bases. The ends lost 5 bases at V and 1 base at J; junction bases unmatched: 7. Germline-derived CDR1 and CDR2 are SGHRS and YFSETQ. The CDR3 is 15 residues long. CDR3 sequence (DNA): TGCGCCAGCAGTCGTCCCGGGACAGGGTCCTACGAGCAGTACTTC. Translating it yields CASSRPGTGSYEQYF.

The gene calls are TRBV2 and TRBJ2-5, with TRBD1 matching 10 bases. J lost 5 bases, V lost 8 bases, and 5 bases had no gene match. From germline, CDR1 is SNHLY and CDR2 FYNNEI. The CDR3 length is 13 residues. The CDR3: CASSRDRGETQYF. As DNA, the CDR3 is TGTGCCAGCTCGCGGGACAGGGGTGAGACCCAGTACTTC.

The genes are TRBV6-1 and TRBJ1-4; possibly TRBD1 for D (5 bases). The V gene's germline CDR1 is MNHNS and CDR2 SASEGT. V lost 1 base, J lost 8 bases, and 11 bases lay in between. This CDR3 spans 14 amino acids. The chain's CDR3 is CASSEGGEGEKLFF. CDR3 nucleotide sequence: TGTGCCAGCAGTGAAGGAGGTGAGGGGGAAAAACTGTTTTTT.

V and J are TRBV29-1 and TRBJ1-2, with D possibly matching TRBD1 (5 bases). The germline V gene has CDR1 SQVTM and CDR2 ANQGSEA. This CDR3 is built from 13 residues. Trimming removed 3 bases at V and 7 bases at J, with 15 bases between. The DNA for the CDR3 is TGCAGCGTTGATCGAGAGGGGATAGCTGGCTACACCTTC. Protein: CSVDREGIAGYTF.